Each of the 21 T cell receptor beta chains below was sequenced from the same sample in a study of CD4 T cells in relation to SARS-CoV-2 and coronaviruses. CD4+ T cells from unexposed donors were obtained before the COVID-19 pandemic (2011-2018). Isolation of CD4+ T cells took place after approximately 11 days in culture. Their cognate antigens are unknown. Assay: immunoSEQ multiplex PCR; the TCRdb copy retains only in-frame clones and omits some. Of under 25,000 clones listed, around 80% are singletons. Material: CD4+ T cells from PBMCs, cultured in vitro. These receptors were obtained from a human donor in good health.

V usage is TRBV6-5 and J usage is TRBJ2-7; TRBD2 aligns across 10 bases. Germline CDR1 reads MNHEY; CDR2 reads SVGAGI. The length of the CDR3 is 15 residues. With V trimmed by 2 bases and J by 1 base, 2 bases remained unmatched. In DNA, the CDR3 is TGTGCCAGCAGTTACGTAGCGGGAGGTTCCTACGAGCAGTACTTC. Its translation is CASSYVAGGSYEQYF.

Only a few counts were recorded for this clone. The V and J genes are TRBV7-2 and TRBJ2-7, with 7 bases matching TRBD2. The germline V gene has CDR1 SGHTA and CDR2 FQGNSA. This CDR3 is 14 amino acids long. Trimming at V came to 3 bases and at J to 3 bases, leaving 5 bases not matched to a gene. As DNA, the CDR3 is TGTGCCAGCAGCTTCGCCGGGGAGGGCTACGAGCAGTACTTC. It is translated as CASSFAGEGYEQYF.

This rearrangement joins TRBV3-1 (or the pseudogene TRBV3-2) to TRBJ2-2, with TRBD2 identical over 12 bases. V lost 4 bases to trimming and J lost 5 bases; unmatched junction nucleotides: 2. The CDR3 runs to 15 residues. Germline V CDR1 and CDR2: LGHDT, YNNKEL (reference sequence). The CDR3 loop reads CASSLGLAGTGELFF. The CDR3 DNA reads TGTGCCAGCAGCCTAGGACTAGCGGGGACCGGGGAGCTGTTTTTT.

This chain uses TRBV6-5 with TRBJ1-1; D remains ambiguous. The germline V gene has CDR1 MNHEY and CDR2 SVGAGI. The V gene lost 7 bases and the J gene lost 3 bases, with 12 bases spanning the gap. The CDR3 is made up of 13 amino acids. The CDR3 reads CASNSGADTEAFF. CDR3 nucleotide sequence: TGTGCCAGCAACTCTGGAGCGGACACTGAAGCTTTCTTT.

The chain joins TRBV12-3 or TRBV12-4 to TRBJ1-2, with unresolved D. CDR3 length: 12 residues. V lost 5 bases and J lost 6, with 10 bases in between. DNA of the CDR3: TGTGCCAGCAGTGCAGACATGGATGGCTACACCTTC. Translation: CASSADMDGYTF.

V usage is TRBV5-6 and J usage is TRBJ1-4; 9 positions match TRBD1. The J segment lost 0 bases and the V segment lost 0 bases, leaving 9 bases of the junction unmatched. CDR3 length: 19 residues. Germline V CDR1 and CDR2: SGHDT, YYEEEE. CDR3 sequence: CASSLDLDRGFATNEKLFF. The CDR3 DNA reads TGTGCCAGCAGCTTGGACCTAGACAGGGGGTTCGCAACTAATGAAAAACTGTTTTTT.

The chain recombines TRBV10-3 with TRBJ1-1, with D perhaps matching TRBD1 (5 bases). V lost 0 bases, J lost 1 base, and 9 bases lay in between. Germline CDR1 and CDR2: ENHRY and SYGVKD. The CDR3 covers 15 residues. The CDR3 spells CAISESVGTNTEAFF. DNA for the CDR3: TGTGCCATCAGTGAGTCGGTAGGGACGAACACTGAAGCTTTCTTT.

The genes are TRBV7-9 and TRBJ1-4; D ambiguous. V was pared by 3 bases and J by 0 bases, with 14 bases between. There are 17 residues in the CDR3. Germline CDR1 is SEHNR and CDR2 is FQNEAQ (reference sequence). In DNA, the CDR3 is TGTGCCAGCAGCTTGGGCGCGGCAGTGACAACTAATGAAAAACTGTTTTTT. This codes for CASSLGAAVTTNEKLFF.

The rearrangement joins TRBV23-1 to TRBJ2-7; perhaps TRBD2 as D (6 bases). TRBV23-1 is annotated as an ORF whose role is uncertain. The CDR3 loop spans 18 amino acids. V lost 0 bases and J 0 bases, leaving 18 bases between the germline ends. This CDR3 reads CASSQSWRGPRSSYEQYF. DNA for the CDR3: TGCGCCAGCAGTCAATCGTGGCGGGGTCCGAGAAGCTCCTACGAGCAGTACTTC.

The rearrangement uses TRBV18 and TRBJ2-5, with 11 bases lining up with TRBD2. J was trimmed by 2 bases and V by 2 bases; bases with no gene match: 4. The germline gives CDR1 KGHSH, CDR2 LQKENI. The CDR3 covers 16 residues. The CDR3 DNA is TGTGCCAGCTCACCATGGCTAGCGGGAGGACAAGAGACCCAGTACTTC. It is translated as CASSPWLAGGQETQYF.

This clone occurred a few times. The V and J genes are TRBV30 and TRBJ1-5, with TRBD1 matching 7 bases. J was trimmed by 4 bases and V by 4 bases; bases with no gene match: 1. This CDR3 has 12 amino acids. Germline CDR1 is GTSNPN and CDR2 is SVGIG (reference sequence). The CDR3 spells CAWTGGNQPQHF. The CDR3 DNA follows: TGTGCCTGGACAGGGGGTAATCAGCCCCAGCATTTT.

The gene calls are TRBV19 and TRBJ2-2, with 7 bases identical to TRBD1. CDR3 length: 15 amino acids. Germline trimming cut 6 bases from V and 2 bases from J; bases unmatched to any gene: 6. The V gene's germline CDR1 is LNHDA and CDR2 SQIVND (reference sequence). Here the CDR3 reads CASRNGQDNTGELFF. For the CDR3, the DNA is TGTGCCAGTAGGAATGGACAGGACAACACCGGGGAGCTGTTTTTT.

The chain carries TRBV28 and TRBJ2-1; weak D call: TRBD1 (6 bases). The CDR3 consists of 15 residues. Germline CDR1 is MDHEN and CDR2 is SYDVKM. V lost 7 bases to trimming and J lost 6 bases, with 19 bases between them. CDR3 nucleotide sequence: TGTGCCAGCAACCCATTCGGGACAAAAGGCAATGAGCAGTTCTTC. Translating gives CASNPFGTKGNEQFF. The full variable domain, in which reference TRBV28 and TRBJ2-1 provide the parts outside the CDR3, is DVKVTQSSRYLVKRTGEKVFLECVQDMDHENMFWYRQDPGLGLRLIYFSYDVKMKEKGDIPEGYSVSREKKERFSLILESASTNQTSMYLCASNPFGTKGNEQFFGPGTRLTVL.

The J gene is TRBJ1-3, the V gene TRBV4-2; D is unclear. The V gene's germline CDR1 is LGHNA and CDR2 YNFKEQ. CDR3 length equals 17 residues. Deletions cut 0 bases from V and 0 bases from J, with 12 bases between. The CDR3 here is CASSQEVRPSSGNTIYF. In DNA form, the CDR3 reads TGTGCCAGCAGCCAAGAAGTCAGACCCAGCTCTGGAAACACCATATATTTT.

The chain carries TRBV3-1 (or the pseudogene TRBV3-2) and TRBJ1-1, with TRBD1 matching 7 bases. CDR3 size: 15 residues. CDR1 is LGHDT and CDR2 is YNNKEL in the germline V gene (reference sequence). J gave up 2 bases and V 0 bases, and 3 bases lay outside the gene matches. The CDR3 sequence is CASSQDDRVNTEAFF. In DNA, the CDR3 is TGTGCCAGCAGCCAAGACGACAGGGTAAACACTGAAGCTTTCTTT.

This clone showed up just a few times. The chain couples TRBV6-4 to TRBJ2-1; 7 bases align to TRBD2. The CDR3 runs 15 residues. J was trimmed by 3 bases and V by 6 bases; bases with no gene match: 8. In germline, CDR1 is MRHNA, CDR2 SNTAGT. CDR3 region: CASSRLAGDYNEQFF. CDR3 DNA: TGTGCCAGCAGCCGTCTGGCGGGAGACTACAATGAGCAGTTCTTC.

This clone was detected once. The rearrangement links TRBV18 to TRBJ2-7; TRBD1 matches at 9 bases. Germline V gene lookup returns CDR1 KGHSH and CDR2 LQKENI. This CDR3 has 16 residues. Trimming at V came to 2 bases and at J to 7 bases, leaving 12 bases not matched to a gene. The CDR3 region is CASSPSRDRESLEQYF. DNA of the CDR3: TGTGCCAGCTCACCATCCCGGGACAGGGAGTCCCTGGAGCAGTACTTC.

The chain couples TRBV5-1 to TRBJ2-3; D is unresolved. This CDR3 contains 15 residues. Germline CDR1 is SGHRS and CDR2 is YFSETQ. V lost 2 bases to trimming and J lost 0 bases, with 10 bases between them. The CDR3 DNA sequence: TGCGCCAGCAGCTTCCAGGCGATTAGCACAGATACGCAGTATTTT. This gives the protein CASSFQAISTDTQYF.

This sequence joins TRBV19 and TRBJ2-7; possibly TRBD1 for D (5 bases). The CDR3 covers 13 residues. The germline V gene has CDR1 LNHDA and CDR2 SQIVND (reference sequence). The V and J ends lost 6 bases and 1 base respectively, with 10 bases between them. DNA for the CDR3: TGTGCCAGTAGACAAACAGGATCCTACGAGCAGTACTTC. This translates into CASRQTGSYEQYF.

The chain combines TRBV7-9 with TRBJ1-3; D call uncertain. The CDR3 loop spans 17 amino acids. CDR1 and CDR2 from the germline V gene are SEHNR and FQNEAQ (reference sequence). V shed 2 bases and J shed 3 bases, with 17 bases lying between them. CDR3 amino acids: CASSLQAQRPDGNTIYF. CDR3 nucleotide sequence: TGTGCCAGCAGCTTACAAGCACAGCGCCCGGATGGAAACACCATATATTTT.

V gene TRBV7-3 combines with J gene TRBJ2-1; TRBD2 is a possible D gene (6 bases). This CDR3 contains 13 residues. Trimming took off 6 bases at V and 7 bases at J, with 13 bases between the two ends. Germline V lookup: CDR1 SGHTA, CDR2 FQGTGA. This CDR3 is CASSPLGGNEQFF. The CDR3 region has the DNA TGTGCCAGCAGTCCCTTGGGGGGAAATGAGCAGTTCTTC.